Below are 24 T cell receptor beta chains sequenced from a single sample in a study of Ad26.COV2.S vaccination and SARS-CoV-2 variants. The treatment was: 15 to 20 received Ad26.COV2.S at low or high dose, single or two shots; five or six received placebo; per-sample allocation not given. Day 63 following the first vaccine or placebo injection was when the samples were taken. Clones were sequenced by immunoSEQ multiplex PCR, and TCRdb holds only the in-frame ones, with some missing. The table records hundreds of thousands of clones, around 86% of them present only once. Here the sequenced sample was peripheral blood, taken in a trial of Ad26.COV2.S vaccine versus placebo. The receptor source for this set is a person aged 18-65 years who received the Ad26.COV2.S COVID-19 vaccine or a placebo.

The genes are TRBV4-3 and TRBJ2-7; D possibly corresponds to TRBD1 (5 bases). The CDR3 length is 15 residues. Germline CDR1 LGHNA, CDR2 YSLEER. Trimming took off 0 bases at V and 4 bases at J, with 13 bases between the two ends. CDR3 bases: TGCGCCAGCAGCCAAGATAGGCAGGGCAGTTACGAGCAGTACTTC. Amino acids: CASSQDRQGSYEQYF.

The gene calls are TRBV5-5 and TRBJ2-1; 11 bases are a match to TRBD2. V lost 3 bases and J lost 4; bases outside the gene matches: 12. The CDR3 length is 18 residues. Germline lookup yields CDR1 SGHKS and CDR2 YYEKEE (reference sequence). The CDR3 here is CASSYATPGTSGYNEQFF. The CDR3 DNA follows: TGTGCCAGCAGCTACGCCACCCCAGGGACTAGCGGATACAATGAGCAGTTCTTC.

The chain has TRBV11-3 and TRBJ2-3; TRBD2 aligns across 12 bases. This CDR3 is 14 amino acids long. Trimming at V came to 8 bases and at J to 6 bases, leaving 6 bases not matched to a gene. Germline-derived CDR1 and CDR2 are SGHNT and YENEEA. The CDR3 sequence is CASSSGTSGDTQYF. The CDR3 DNA sequence: TGTGCCAGCTCATCGGGGACTAGCGGGGATACGCAGTATTTT.

This chain joins TRBV2 and TRBJ2-3; 12 bases align to TRBD2. The germline V gene encodes CDR1 SNHLY and CDR2 FYNNEI. With 8 bases clipped from V and 4 bases from J, the junction kept 7 bases outside the gene matches. CDR3 length: 15 residues. The DNA for the CDR3 is TGTGCCAGCTCAATACTAGCGGGGGGATCAGATACGCAGTATTTT. Its translation is CASSILAGGSDTQYF.

J is TRBJ2-1 and V is TRBV7-9; D is undetermined. Trimming took 5 bases from V and 9 from J, leaving 17 bases between them. The CDR3 covers 14 residues. In germline, CDR1 is SEHNR, CDR2 FQNEAQ (reference sequence). The CDR3 sequence: CASSVLSSSSEQFF. CDR3 coding DNA: TGTGCCAGCAGCGTCCTATCCAGCTCCAGTGAGCAGTTCTTC.

The chain links TRBV27 to TRBJ1-2, with D possibly being TRBD1 (5 bases). The CDR3 sequence is 13 residues long. Trimming removed 1 base at V and 7 bases at J, with 10 bases between. CDR1 is MNHEY and CDR2 is SMNVEV in the germline V gene (reference sequence). CDR3 residues: CASSLLGVSGYTF. The CDR3 DNA reads TGTGCCAGCAGTTTATTGGGGGTTTCTGGCTACACCTTC.

V gene TRBV7-9 combines with J gene TRBJ1-2, with a weak D call TRBD1 (5 bases). The CDR3 sequence is 13 residues long. The V end lost 4 bases, the J end lost 4 bases, and 10 bases lay between the germline ends. The V gene's germline CDR1 is SEHNR and CDR2 FQNEAQ (reference sequence). This CDR3 reads CASSSGAGYGYTF. CDR3 bases: TGTGCCAGCAGCTCCGGGGCCGGCTATGGCTACACCTTC.

This clone was seen a few times. J is TRBJ1-1 and V is TRBV2; D is undetermined. Trimming removed 5 bases from V and 2 bases from J, with 9 bases in between. This CDR3 is 13 amino acids long. The germline V gene has CDR1 SNHLY and CDR2 FYNNEI. Here the CDR3 DNA reads TGTGCCAGCAGTCGTCAGCCCAACACTGAAGCTTTCTTT. Protein: CASSRQPNTEAFF.

Only one count was recorded for this clone. The J gene is TRBJ2-7, the V gene TRBV19; no reliable D call. V lost 3 bases to trimming and J lost 0 bases, with 9 bases between them. Germline assignment: CDR1 LNHDA and CDR2 SQIVND (reference sequence). This CDR3 contains 14 residues. CDR3 amino acids: CASSIRWDSYEQYF. CDR3 DNA sequence: TGTGCCAGTAGTATCAGATGGGACTCCTACGAGCAGTACTTC.

V is TRBV6-5 and J is TRBJ2-2, with D tentatively TRBD1 (6 bases). The CDR3 consists of 13 residues. The V end lost 4 bases, the J end lost 6 bases, and 9 bases lay between the germline ends. The germline V gene encodes CDR1 MNHEY and CDR2 SVGAGI. Here the CDR3 reads CASSSSGAGELFF. The CDR3 DNA is TGTGCCAGCAGTTCCTCAGGGGCCGGGGAGCTGTTTTTT.

A remark on this clone: The same CDR3 arises from other DNA sequences in this sample as well. The chain uses TRBV7-3 and TRBJ1-1; D gene ambiguous. V shed 3 bases and J shed 0 bases, with 5 bases lying between them. The germline CDR1 and CDR2 sequences are SGHTA and FQGTGA. The CDR3 is 13 residues long. This CDR3 reads CASSLSMNTEAFF. The CDR3 nucleotides read TGTGCCAGCAGCTTGAGCATGAACACTGAAGCTTTCTTT.

This clone has just one count. The chain links TRBV18 to TRBJ2-2, with 10 bases fitting TRBD2. This CDR3 has 18 amino acids. After removal of 4 bases from V and 4 bases from J, the junction contained 12 bases not matched to a gene. The germline V gene has CDR1 KGHSH and CDR2 LQKENI. This CDR3 is CASSLIAGGPKGTGELFF. CDR3 coding DNA: TGTGCCAGCTCACTGATAGCGGGGGGACCCAAAGGCACCGGGGAGCTGTTTTTT.

The rearrangement joins TRBV9 to TRBJ2-5, with D possibly being TRBD1 or TRBD2 (5 bases each). The CDR3 sequence is 14 residues long. V was clipped by 2 bases and J by 5 bases, with 13 bases between them. CDR1 is SGDLS, CDR2 YYNGEE, per germline. The CDR3 loop reads CASSVYGAGETQYF. CDR3 coding DNA: TGTGCCAGCAGCGTCTACGGGGCTGGTGAGACCCAGTACTTC.

A note on this clone: The sample carries other DNA sequences with the same CDR3. The chain couples TRBV7-9 to TRBJ2-7; D is possibly TRBD1 (6 bases). Germline CDR1 reads SEHNR; CDR2 reads FQNEAQ (reference sequence). The CDR3 contains 12 residues. V was cut by 4 bases and J by 4 bases, with 8 bases left in between. Here the CDR3 reads CASSWTAYEQYF. CDR3 in DNA: TGTGCCAGCAGCTGGACAGCATACGAGCAGTACTTC. Full variable domain (remainder filled in from reference TRBV7-9 and TRBJ2-7): DTGVSQNPRHKITKRGQNVTFRCDPISEHNRLYWYRQTLGQGPEFLTYFQNEAQLEKSRLLSDRFSAERPKGSFSTLEIQRTEQGDSAMYLCASSWTAYEQYFGPGTRLTVT.

This chain uses TRBV9 with TRBJ1-5; the D is unclear. Germline V gene data show CDR1 as SGDLS and CDR2 as YYNGEE. Trimming took 3 bases from V and 4 from J, leaving 8 bases between them. This CDR3 region has 13 residues. CDR3 DNA sequence: TGTGCCAGCAGCGCTTCAGGTAATCAGCCCCAGCATTTT. Translating it yields CASSASGNQPQHF.

The chain combines TRBV11-2 with TRBJ2-1; no clear D gene. With 1 base removed from V and 4 bases from J, the gap between germline ends came to 14 bases. Germline-derived CDR1 and CDR2 are SGHAT and FQNNGV. This CDR3 is built from 16 residues. In DNA form, the CDR3 reads TGTGCCAGCAGCTTAGTAAGTTCAGGCGCGTACAATGAGCAGTTCTTC. Residues: CASSLVSSGAYNEQFF.

The chain links TRBV11-3 to TRBJ2-2; D gene unclear. The CDR3 loop spans 13 amino acids. CDR1 and CDR2 from the germline V gene are SGHNT and YENEEA. The V end lost 5 bases, the J end lost 4 bases, and 8 bases lay between the germline ends. Here the CDR3 reads CASSQQSTGELFF. CDR3 DNA sequence: TGTGCCAGCAGCCAGCAATCCACCGGGGAGCTGTTTTTT.

The chain recombines TRBV6-5 with TRBJ2-6, with 7 bases identical to TRBD1. This CDR3 has 16 residues. The ends lost 2 bases at V and 2 bases at J; junction bases unmatched: 3. The germline gives CDR1 MNHEY, CDR2 SVGAGI. CDR3 coding DNA: TGTGCCAGCAGTTACGACAGGGCTGCTGGGGCCAACGTCCTGACTTTC. It yields the protein CASSYDRAAGANVLTF.

J is TRBJ1-1 and V is TRBV14, with D hard to call. Germline assignment: CDR1 SGHDN and CDR2 FVKESK. Trimming stripped 4 bases from V and 11 bases from J, with 17 bases between. The CDR3 sequence is 13 residues long. The CDR3 here is CASSPSAALFAFF. The CDR3 DNA is TGTGCCAGCAGCCCCTCGGCAGCGCTGTTTGCTTTCTTT.

The V gene is TRBV7-6, the J gene TRBJ1-1; D possibly corresponds to TRBD1 (6 bases). The germline CDR1 and CDR2 sequences are SGHVS and FNYEAQ. This CDR3 comprises 15 residues. V lost 5 bases and J lost 0, with 13 bases in between. CDR3 in amino acids: CASSPSQGMNTEAFF. CDR3 DNA sequence: TGTGCCAGCAGCCCCTCACAGGGAATGAACACTGAAGCTTTCTTT.

The chain is built from TRBV9 and TRBJ1-6; D gene unclear. The germline V gene encodes CDR1 SGDLS and CDR2 YYNGEE. V lost 4 bases and J lost 0, with 11 bases in between. The CDR3 covers 16 residues. CDR3 loop: CASSPRSSSYNSPLHF. DNA of the CDR3: TGTGCCAGCAGCCCTCGGTCCAGCTCCTATAATTCACCCCTCCACTTT.

V gene TRBV6-5 combines with J gene TRBJ1-1, with TRBD1 matching 10 bases. The germline V gene encodes CDR1 MNHEY and CDR2 SVGAGI. The CDR3 contains 14 residues. Germline trimming cut 6 bases from V and 1 base from J; bases unmatched to any gene: 2. The CDR3 DNA reads TGTGCCAGCAGGGACAGGGGGGGGAACACTGAAGCTTTCTTT. Translating gives CASRDRGGNTEAFF.

The V and J genes are TRBV5-1 and TRBJ2-7, with D maybe TRBD1 (6 bases). The CDR3 totals 13 residues. Germline CDR1 reads SGHRS; CDR2 reads YFSETQ. V lost 4 bases to trimming and J lost 6 bases, with 14 bases between them. CDR3 in amino acids: CASSHGTPSEQYF. In DNA form, the CDR3 reads TGCGCCAGCAGCCACGGGACACCGTCCGAGCAGTACTTC.

The genes are TRBV3-1 (or the pseudogene TRBV3-2) and TRBJ2-3; possibly TRBD1 or TRBD2 for D (5 bases each). V lost 4 bases to trimming and J lost 10 bases, with 12 bases between them. CDR3 length: 12 residues. Germline values: CDR1 LGHDT, CDR2 YNNKEL (reference sequence). This chain's CDR3 is CASSPGRDAQYF. The CDR3 DNA reads TGTGCCAGCAGCCCCGGACGGGACGCGCAGTATTTT.